This note documents a single T cell receptor beta chain sequence. Assay used: immunoSEQ multiplex PCR; TCRdb lists only in-frame clones, some missing. The sample records almost 550,000 clones, around 78% being singletons. These data originate in a study of shared T cell receptors in the human thymus. A further study also used this sample, focusing on human thymus T cells.

The source material was thymocytes. This clonotype was sampled from a boy less than two years old with a congenital heart defect.

The CDR3 region is CASSVDRGGSNTGELFF. Written as DNA, the CDR3 is TGTGCCAGCAGCGTAGACCGGGGGGGCTCGAACACCGGGGAGCTGTTTTTT. V gene TRBV9 combines with J gene TRBJ2-2; 8 bases fit TRBD2. This CDR3 comprises 17 residues. The germline gives CDR1 SGDLS, CDR2 YYNGEE. J lost 0 bases, V lost 0 bases, and 4 bases had no gene match.